This note documents a single T cell receptor beta chain sequence. What it recognizes is unknown. J was trimmed by 8 bases and V by 6 bases; bases with no gene match: 18. The CDR3 covers 16 residues. CDR1 MDHEN and CDR2 SYDVKM come from the germline V gene. The sample belongs to a study of T-cell reconstitution after alpha-beta-depleted transplantation in children. TCRbeta library construction was performed incorporating unique molecular identifiers. A single record per CDR3 protein comes from TCRdb applying MiXCR to the PCR reads. Of over 150,000 distinct CDR3 sequences in the sample, approximately 6.9% were seen once. Findings of the study overall: It was reported that alpha-beta T cells came from several hundred expanded graft clones (about two months after transplant). One year after transplant, T-cell counts and diversity came mostly from newly produced T cells.

The origin of this receptor is a boy aged 2 to 10 with acute lymphoblastic leukemia, due to receive a stem cell transplant. The chain has TRBV28 and TRBJ1-2, with 7 bases aligning to TRBD1. The sample here was PBMCs, taken before TCRalphabeta/CD19-depleted stem cell transplant. In DNA form, the CDR3 reads TGTGCCAGCAGCCCAACAGGGGACCTCACAGGTGGGGGCTACACCTTC. It codes for CASSPTGDLTGGGYTF.